These 15 T cell receptor beta chains share one sample of origin, sequenced in a study of shared clonotypes between healthy human individuals. Clones were read by immunoSEQ multiplex PCR, and TCRdb kept only the in-frame ones, dropping some. Of millions of clones in the sample, around 90% were seen once. Sequencing was done on a sample of naive CD4+ T cells sorted from blood. The subset here: CD45RA+ positively selected. Source of these receptors: a man aged 18 to 30 in good health.

The genes are TRBV5-6 and TRBJ2-1; TRBD2 agrees at 7 bases. The CDR3 length is 14 residues. V trimming: 2 bases; J trimming: 8 bases; junction bases outside the gene matches: 7. Germline values: CDR1 SGHDT, CDR2 YYEEEE. The CDR3, as DNA: TGTGCCAGCAGCTTCTCGGCGGGAGACGATGAGCAGTTCTTC. Translation: CASSFSAGDDEQFF.

The rearrangement uses TRBV19 and TRBJ2-7; 7 bases line up with TRBD1. This CDR3 region has 13 residues. V was pared by 9 bases and J by 2 bases, with 7 bases of the junction left unmatched. Germline loops: CDR1 LNHDA, CDR2 SQIVND (reference sequence). CDR3: CASSTGMAYEQYF. The CDR3 DNA sequence: TGTGCCAGCTCGACAGGGATGGCCTACGAGCAGTACTTC.

The rearrangement joins TRBV7-2 to TRBJ2-7; 12 bases agree with TRBD2. Germline V CDR1 and CDR2: SGHTA, FQGNSA. Losses at the gene ends were 4 bases for V and 3 bases for J; bases not matched to a gene: 10. The CDR3 covers 17 residues. The CDR3 DNA sequence: TGTGCCAGCAGCTCCCAGGGTCCACTAGCGGGAGGCTACGAGCAGTACTTC. Its protein product is CASSSQGPLAGGYEQYF.

The rearrangement uses TRBV7-2 and TRBJ2-1; D gene ambiguous. CDR1 SGHTA and CDR2 FQGNSA come from the germline V gene. Trimming took 5 bases from V and 0 from J, leaving 14 bases between them. The CDR3 runs to 16 residues. CDR3 sequence reads: CASSPQSASSYNEQFF. The CDR3 DNA reads TGTGCCAGCAGCCCTCAATCGGCAAGCTCCTACAATGAGCAGTTCTTC.

The chain is built from TRBV2 and TRBJ2-3; 14 positions match TRBD2. CDR3 length: 19 residues. In germline, CDR1 is SNHLY, CDR2 FYNNEI. Trimming took 8 bases from V and 0 from J; bases not matched to a gene: 13. The CDR3 region is CASGLGLAGGGTSTDTQYF. In DNA, the CDR3 is TGTGCCAGCGGACTAGGACTAGCGGGGGGTGGGACTAGCACAGATACGCAGTATTTT.

The gene calls are TRBV18 and TRBJ2-5, with D maybe TRBD1 (6 bases). Germline V CDR1 and CDR2: KGHSH, LQKENI. This CDR3 has 14 amino acids. V gave up 3 bases and J gave up 5 bases, with 13 bases separating them. Here the CDR3 reads CASSPDSIRETQYF. CDR3 nucleotides: TGTGCCAGCTCACCGGACAGTATTCGGGAGACCCAGTACTTC.

The J gene is TRBJ1-6, the V gene TRBV5-1; D ambiguous. Deletions cut 4 bases from V and 7 bases from J, with 9 bases between. In germline, CDR1 is SGHRS, CDR2 YFSETQ. The CDR3 runs 13 residues. In DNA form, the CDR3 reads TGCGCCAGCAGCGCAGAACAGAATTCACCCCTCCACTTT. Its translation is CASSAEQNSPLHF.

The J gene is TRBJ2-1, the V gene TRBV7-2; 7 positions match TRBD1. The CDR3 length is 15 residues. V was clipped by 5 bases and J by 4 bases; unmatched bases: 8. Germline loops: CDR1 SGHTA, CDR2 FQGNSA. The CDR3 loop reads CASSPLGQRYNEQFF. The DNA for the CDR3 is TGTGCCAGCAGCCCACTGGGACAGCGTTACAATGAGCAGTTCTTC.

The V and J genes are TRBV19 and TRBJ2-7, with a weak D call TRBD2 (6 bases). From germline, CDR1 is LNHDA and CDR2 SQIVND (reference sequence). Trimming left V 3 bases short and J 0 bases short, with 12 bases between. This CDR3 is 15 amino acids long. CDR3 in amino acids: CASSIGGVSSYEQYF. The CDR3 bases are TGTGCCAGTAGTATTGGCGGGGTCAGCTCCTACGAGCAGTACTTC. Supplemented by reference TRBV19 and TRBJ2-7, the full variable domain reads DGGITQSPKYLFRKEGQNVTLSCEQNLNHDAMYWYRQDPGQGLRLIYYSQIVNDFQKGDIAEGYSVSREKKESFPLTVTSAQKNPTAFYLCASSIGGVSSYEQYFGPGTRLTVT.

The chain carries TRBV11-2 and TRBJ2-3; the D gene is possibly TRBD2 (6 bases). Germline CDR1 is SGHAT and CDR2 is FQNNGV. The ends were cut back, 3 bases at V and 1 base at J, with 14 bases in the middle. The CDR3 runs to 16 residues. The CDR3 is CASSFSPEGRTDTQYF. The CDR3 coding sequence is TGTGCCAGCAGCTTTAGTCCGGAGGGACGCACAGATACGCAGTATTTT.

This rearrangement joins TRBV11-3 to TRBJ1-1; 8 bases fit TRBD1. Looked up from germline, CDR1 is SGHNT and CDR2 is YENEEA. The J segment lost 5 bases and the V segment lost 5 bases, leaving 7 bases of the junction unmatched. The CDR3 spans 14 residues. For the CDR3, the DNA is TGTGCCAGCAGCAAGCAGGGGGCGCAAACTGAAGCTTTCTTT. Translation: CASSKQGAQTEAFF.

The J gene is TRBJ2-2, the V gene TRBV15; 8 positions match TRBD1. Per germline, CDR1 LNHNV and CDR2 YYDKDF (reference sequence). The V and J ends lost 2 bases and 4 bases, in that order; junction bases with no gene match: 6. The CDR3 extends over 16 amino acids. The CDR3 protein is CATSRTGTGFTGELFF. DNA of the CDR3: TGTGCCACCAGCAGAACCGGGACAGGATTCACCGGGGAGCTGTTTTTT.

The chain links TRBV27 to TRBJ1-1; D not resolved. Deletions cut 5 bases from V and 4 bases from J, with 14 bases between. From germline, CDR1 is MNHEY and CDR2 SMNVEV (reference sequence). The CDR3 has 14 residues. For the CDR3, the DNA is TGTGCCAGCAGTGTAGAAGGCTCCGTCACTGAAGCTTTCTTT. Its translation: CASSVEGSVTEAFF.

CDR3 region: CAISLDRAGEKLFF. In DNA form, the CDR3 reads TGTGCCATCAGCTTGGACAGGGCAGGGGAAAAACTGTTTTTT. The chain employs TRBV10-3 and TRBJ1-4, with TRBD1 identical over 8 bases. V shed 6 bases, J shed 8 bases, and the junction held 8 bases outside the gene matches. This CDR3 spans 14 amino acids. CDR1 is ENHRY and CDR2 is SYGVKD in the germline V gene.

V and J are TRBV25-1 and TRBJ2-1, with 8 bases aligning to TRBD2. Germline loops: CDR1 MGHDK, CDR2 SYGVNS. There are 16 residues in the CDR3. V lost 4 bases and J lost 2; bases outside the gene matches: 7. The CDR3 is CASSGYVAGTYNEQFF. CDR3 DNA sequence: TGTGCCAGCAGTGGTTACGTAGCGGGAACCTACAATGAGCAGTTCTTC.